This TCR beta chain originates from a study of OX40 agonist ivuxolimab in advanced cancers. Study background: Every 2 weeks, patients got intravenous ivuxolimab at one of six dose levels (0.01-10 mg/kg).

Germline assignment: CDR1 MNHEY and CDR2 SMNVEV (reference sequence). The CDR3 covers 15 residues. Unmatched junction bases numbered 10, after V lost 4 bases and J lost 9 bases. Profiled with immunoSEQ multiplex PCR; TCRdb holds only in-frame clones, not every one. Of 98,000 or so clones listed, more than 85% were seen once; the top ten hold roughly 2.5%. This specimen consisted of CD4+ or CD8+ T cells sorted from blood, obtained in a trial of the OX40 agonist ivuxolimab. The V call is TRBV27, the J call TRBJ2-1; 9 nucleotides match TRBD2. This TCR was recovered from an adult with an advanced solid tumor such as melanoma, head and neck, liver or kidney cancer. For the CDR3, the DNA is TGTGCCAGCAGTTCATCGGGACTAGCCGGAGGTGAGCAGTTCTTC. Encoded protein: CASSSSGLAGGEQFF.